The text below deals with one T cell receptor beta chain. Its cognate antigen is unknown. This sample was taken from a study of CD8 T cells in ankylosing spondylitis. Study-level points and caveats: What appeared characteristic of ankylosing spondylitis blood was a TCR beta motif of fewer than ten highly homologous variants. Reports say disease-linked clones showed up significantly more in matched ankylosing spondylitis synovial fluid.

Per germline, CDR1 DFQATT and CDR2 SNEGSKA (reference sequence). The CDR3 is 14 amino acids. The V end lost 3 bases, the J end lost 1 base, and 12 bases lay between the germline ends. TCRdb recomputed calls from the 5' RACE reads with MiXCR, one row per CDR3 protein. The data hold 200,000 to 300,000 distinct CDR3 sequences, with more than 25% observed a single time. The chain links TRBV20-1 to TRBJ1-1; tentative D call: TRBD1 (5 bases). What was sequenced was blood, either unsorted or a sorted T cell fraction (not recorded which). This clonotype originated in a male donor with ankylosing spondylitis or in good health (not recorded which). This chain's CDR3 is CSARELGGNTEAFF. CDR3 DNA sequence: TGCAGTGCTAGGGAGTTGGGGGGGAACACTGAAGCTTTCTTT.